This T cell receptor beta chain was recovered during a study of vaccination and CD4 T cells after COVID-19. Study-level background: Six males and four females, two Hispanic, made up the convalescents. Culture controls were given either a CEFX pool, an HIV-1 Nef pool, or no peptide. Findings and caveats of the study: SARS-CoV-2-reactive clonotype medians increased from approximately 21 to 40, not significantly.

Treatment in this sample: roughly 10-day PBMC culture with coronavirus spike peptide pools or control peptides (ViraFEST assay). Trimming left V 5 bases short and J 0 bases short, with 10 bases between. The CDR3 has 14 amino acids. CDR1 SGHTA and CDR2 FQGNSA come from the germline V gene. A word on this clonotype: Its antigen is not known.

Sequencing of DNA taken from cultured CD4+ T cells relied on the Oncomine TCR Beta short-read assay. Investigators obtained genomic DNA by extraction from cultured CD4+ T cells. TCRdb processed the PCR reads anew with MiXCR; each CDR3 protein has one entry. The sample has 20,000 to 25,000 distinct CDR3 sequences; roughly 70% are singletons. The rearrangement links TRBV7-2 to TRBJ1-1; D is possibly TRBD1 (6 bases). This sequence was found in a human donor who had recovered from COVID-19. The sequenced material came from CD4+ T cells from blood, cultured in vitro. The CDR3 nucleotides are TGTGCCAGCAGCAACAGGGCAGTGAACACTGAAGCTTTCTTT. Translation gives CASSNRAVNTEAFF.